This T cell receptor beta chain appears in the sequencing data of a study of regulatory T cells in long-lasting Graves disease (dated by TCRdb to the early 2020s). As for the study more broadly: To count as having persistent Graves' disease, a patient had to have received antithyroid drug treatment for over 5 years with TSH receptor autoantibodies remaining persistently positive. Peripheral blood TCR sequencing and RNA sequencing compared persistent Graves' disease patients with newly diagnosed Graves' disease patients. The study was registered as a clinical trial and conducted in China. A total of approximately 35 samples underwent TCR sequencing: roughly 13 from persistent and approximately 20 from newly diagnosed Graves' disease patients. On average, persistent Graves' disease patients in the clinical cohort had been on antithyroid drugs for about 10.3 years.

Study-level results and caveats: Sequencing and analysis were restricted to the TCR beta chain. Lower TCR Shannon entropy and fewer highly expanded clones were observed in persistent Graves' disease patients than in newly diagnosed patients, which suggested clonal expansion. Only peripheral blood was studied, because thyroid tissue, the primary lesion, was inaccessible. The authors noted that the small sample size was a limitation that may lower accuracy. Persistent disease showed preferential use of TRBV28, TRBJ1-2 and TRBJ2-5, whereas newly diagnosed disease favored TRBV20-1 and TRBJ2-1. Persistent patients shared more public clonotypes among themselves (around 3,000) than newly diagnosed patients did (nearly 1,000).

The library was made by multiplex PCR. Sequenced using an Illumina HiSeq 4000. CDR3 regions were amplified by Arm-PCR with iRepertoire HTBI primers to construct TCR beta libraries. Before sequencing, the PCR products underwent gel purification. Concerning the study's data processing: Gene usage analysis of CDR3 amino acid clonotypes used the 55 to 80 TRBV and about 13 TRBJ segments found across samples. Filtered high-quality paired reads were merged into contigs using COPE and FqMerger. BLAST was used to align contigs to IMGT TRBV, TRBD and TRBJ reference genes, with CDR3 defined following IMGT. Any clonotype with a frequency above 0.1% was counted as a highly expanded clone. Shannon entropy was used to measure repertoire diversity, and the Gini coefficient was used to measure V-J evenness. Public clonotypes were defined as clonotypes shared by more than one individual. Starting from the raw public reads, TCRdb applied fastp trimming at Q25, assembled clones with MiXCR and retained in-frame beta chains. Each CDR3 protein gets just one entry, which takes the most common genes and DNA from the rows behind it. What appears here as the V and J calls and clone size reflects TCRdb's work, not the paper's. The sample data list 400,000 to 600,000 distinct CDR3 sequences, and under 25% of these were observed just once. In total, the top ten clones hold roughly 7.7% of the sample.

The time point tag for this specimen amounts to: persistent/refractory GD, antithyroid drugs over 5 years with positive TRAb. RNA was extracted from PBMCs in TRIzol for both TCR sequencing and RNA sequencing. Graves' disease was diagnosed according to American Thyroid Association guidelines. Patients for the study were recruited at an endocrinology department in Xi'an, China. Each patient gave about 9.1 milliliters of peripheral blood, collected in an EDTA anticoagulant tube. Ficoll Paque Plus density gradient separation was used to isolate PBMCs, and no further T cell sorting was performed. An Agilent 2100 Bioanalyzer and agarose gel were used to assess RNA quality, and a NanoDrop 2000 was used to measure RNA concentration. CDR1 and CDR2 are read off the germline V gene as SNHLY and FYNNEI. Taken from cysteine to phenylalanine, the CDR3 has 14 residues. This entry keeps only the CDR3 DNA: 42 bases, framed from base 1. Relative to germline, V is 6 bases shorter and J is 3 bases shorter, with 12 bases between their ends.

In its sample, this clonotype was seen many times. Its antigen is currently not known. Base quality data are lacking; no much larger clone is found one base away. The sequence came from a female donor with Graves disease. The V and J segments used are TRBV2 and TRBJ1-5, with the D gene uncertain. Material: peripheral blood mononuclear cells (PBMCs), obtained when the disease was refractory, from a patient treated with antithyroid drugs. In nucleotide form, the sequence is TGTGCCAGCAGGTTGACTGATTCCAATCAGCCCCAGCATTTT. It is translated as CASRLTDSNQPQHF.